The 20 T cell receptor beta chains below come from one sample, sequenced in a study of cytomegalovirus exposure and HLA in healthy donors. PCR amplification relied on 60 Vbeta primers (plus 13 Jbeta primers). The assay was immunoSEQ multiplex PCR, and TCRdb's table has in-frame clones only and misses some. The table records 60,000 or so clones, over 60% of them present only once. Material: PBMCs. The source is a man aged 50-59 years in good health and CMV-seropositive.

The chain employs TRBV7-8 and TRBJ1-2; 12 bases are shared with TRBD1. The V and J ends lost 4 bases and 5 bases, in that order; junction bases with no gene match: 11. Germline-derived CDR1 and CDR2 are SGHVS and FQNEAQ. The CDR3 runs 17 residues. The CDR3 bases are TGTGCCAGCAGCTCGGATTCTGGGACAGGGGGCTTATATGGCTACACCTTC. Amino acid sequence: CASSSDSGTGGLYGYTF.

This clone has more than one count but fewer than ten. This rearrangement joins TRBV12-2 to TRBJ1-2; the table calls TRBD1, which could not be checked here. TRBV12-2 is a pseudogene. The CDR3 is 15 amino acids. Here the CDR3 reads CASRLWDSANYGYTF. The CDR3 DNA follows: TGTGCAAGTCGCTTATGGGACAGCGCAAACTATGGCTACACCTTC.

The J gene is TRBJ1-4, the V gene TRBV28, with D unresolved. The germline gives CDR1 MDHEN, CDR2 SYDVKM. This CDR3 has 16 amino acids. Between the trimmed V and J ends, which lost 3 bases and 0 bases, there was a span of 11 bases. CDR3 bases: TGTGCCAGCAGTTTTGGGAGCTCTGCAACTAATGAAAAACTGTTTTTT. Amino acids: CASSFGSSATNEKLFF.

Only one count was recorded for this clone. The chain couples TRBV9 to TRBJ2-3, with 9 nucleotides matching TRBD2. CDR3 length: 15 residues. V was clipped by 3 bases and J by 1 base; unmatched bases: 3. CDR1 is SGDLS and CDR2 is YYNGEE in the germline V gene. CDR3 residues: CASSGGRAGTDTQYF. In DNA form, the CDR3 reads TGTGCCAGCAGCGGCGGGAGGGCGGGCACAGATACGCAGTATTTT.

This chain uses TRBV10-2 with TRBJ1-2; a weak D match, TRBD1 (6 bases). The CDR3 sequence is 13 residues long. Looked up from germline, CDR1 is WSHSY and CDR2 is SAAADI. Trimming removed 3 bases at V and 4 bases at J, with 9 bases between. CDR3 bases: TGCGCCAGCAGTGAAGGACAGATCTATGGCTACACCTTC. Its translation: CASSEGQIYGYTF.

This clone has only a few counts. The chain couples TRBV10-1 to TRBJ2-7; TRBD1 aligns across 7 bases. The CDR3 totals 16 residues. The V gene end was trimmed by 0 bases and the J gene end by 2 bases; junction bases not matched to a gene: 7. CDR1 is WNHNN and CDR2 is SYGVQD in the germline V gene (reference sequence). CDR3 DNA: TGCGCCAGCAGTGAGTCGCAGAGGACAGGTGCCTACGAGCAGTACTTC. Translation: CASSESQRTGAYEQYF.

The table lists this clone with a few counts. This rearrangement joins TRBV6-1 to TRBJ1-3, with D possibly matching TRBD1 (6 bases). CDR3 size: 16 residues. CDR1 and CDR2 from the germline V gene are MNHNS and SASEGT. The V and J ends lost 0 bases and 1 base respectively, with 10 bases between them. DNA for the CDR3: TGTGCCAGCAGTGAAGCGCGGACAGCTTCTGGAAACACCATATATTTT. This translates into CASSEARTASGNTIYF.

The V gene is TRBV5-1, the J gene TRBJ2-5; TRBD1 matches at 7 bases. Losses at the gene ends were 4 bases for V and 0 bases for J; bases not matched to a gene: 6. This CDR3 contains 15 residues. Germline values: CDR1 SGHRS, CDR2 YFSETQ. Written as DNA, the CDR3 is TGCGCCAGCAGCGCTTTACAGGGGTACCAAGAGACCCAGTACTTC. Its translation: CASSALQGYQETQYF.

This clone occurred a few times. The CDR3 reads CASSSGGYETQYF. Here the CDR3 DNA reads TGTGCCAGCAGTTCAGGGGGCTACGAGACCCAGTACTTC. The chain couples TRBV7-9 to TRBJ2-5; 8 nucleotides align to TRBD1. The V and J ends lost 6 bases and 5 bases, in that order; junction bases with no gene match: 5. The CDR3 is 13 residues long. Germline V gene data show CDR1 as SEHNR and CDR2 as FQNEAQ (reference sequence).

This rearrangement joins TRBV15 to TRBJ2-7; tentatively, D is TRBD1 (8 bases). V lost 2 bases to trimming and J lost 5 bases, with 19 bases between them. This CDR3 comprises 16 residues. Per the germline V gene, CDR1 is LNHNV and CDR2 is YYDKDF (reference sequence). The CDR3 is CATSRILQGGRHEQYF. The CDR3 region has the DNA TGTGCCACCAGCAGAATCCTACAGGGGGGGAGACACGAGCAGTACTTC.

This sequence joins TRBV19 and TRBJ2-4; 7 bases are a match to TRBD2. The V segment lost 1 base and the J segment 8 bases; nucleotides outside the gene matches: 5. The CDR3 spans 14 residues. Germline V gives CDR1 LNHDA, CDR2 SQIVND (reference sequence). The DNA for the CDR3 is TGTGCCAGTAGTATAGGCCTGGGGGGGGACATTCAGTACTTC. It codes for CASSIGLGGDIQYF. The full variable domain, rest sourced from reference TRBV19 and TRBJ2-4, is DGGITQSPKYLFRKEGQNVTLSCEQNLNHDAMYWYRQDPGQGLRLIYYSQIVNDFQKGDIAEGYSVSREKKESFPLTVTSAQKNPTAFYLCASSIGLGGDIQYFGAGTRLSVL.

This chain uses TRBV7-9 with TRBJ2-7; D may be TRBD1 (6 bases). V lost 5 bases to trimming and J lost 2 bases, with 19 bases between them. Germline V gives CDR1 SEHNR, CDR2 FQNEAQ (reference sequence). CDR3 length: 16 residues. This chain's CDR3 is CASSAQQGRRAYEQYF. As DNA, the CDR3 is TGTGCCAGCAGCGCTCAACAGGGTAGACGCGCCTACGAGCAGTACTTC.

V usage is TRBV27 and J usage is TRBJ1-1; D not resolved. V was pared by 8 bases and J by 0 bases, with 13 bases between. Germline assignment: CDR1 MNHEY and CDR2 SMNVEV (reference sequence). The CDR3 is 14 residues long. Here the CDR3 DNA reads TGTGCCAGCTCGGGAGGGCTGATGAACACTGAAGCTTTCTTT. Amino acid sequence: CASSGGLMNTEAFF.

This clone was counted a single time. This rearrangement joins TRBV6-5 to TRBJ2-7, with a tentative D call TRBD2 (6 bases). The V and J ends lost 6 bases and 4 bases respectively, with 10 bases between them. The germline V gene has CDR1 MNHEY and CDR2 SVGAGI. The CDR3 totals 12 residues. Written as DNA, the CDR3 is TGTGCCAGCAGGGCGGGGACTTACGAGCAGTACTTC. Protein: CASRAGTYEQYF.

The CDR3 loop reads CASSFALNTEAFF. CDR3 in DNA: TGTGCCAGCAGTTTCGCGCTGAACACTGAAGCTTTCTTT. This chain connects TRBV28 to TRBJ1-1; D not certain. The V gene's germline CDR1 is MDHEN and CDR2 SYDVKM. V was cut by 3 bases and J by 0 bases, with 5 bases left in between. The CDR3 extends over 13 amino acids.

The gene calls are TRBV6-1 and TRBJ1-5, with TRBD1 matching 12 bases. CDR3 size: 15 residues. CDR1 and CDR2 from the germline V gene are MNHNS and SASEGT. V lost 1 base, J lost 5 bases, and 0 bases stayed unmatched. This CDR3 is CASSEGDRGHQPQHF. The CDR3 DNA reads TGTGCCAGCAGTGAAGGGGACAGGGGGCATCAGCCCCAGCATTTT.

V and J are TRBV9 and TRBJ2-3; weak D call: TRBD2 (5 bases). Trimming pared 3 bases from V and 1 base from J, leaving 9 bases between. CDR3 length equals 14 residues. Germline CDR1 reads SGDLS; CDR2 reads YYNGEE. DNA for the CDR3: TGTGCCAGCAGCGGAGGGCGAGGCACAGATACGCAGTATTTT. It is translated as CASSGGRGTDTQYF. The full variable domain, rest sourced from reference TRBV9 and TRBJ2-3, is DSGVTQTPKHLITATGQRVTLRCSPRSGDLSVYWYQQSLDQGLQFLIQYYNGEERAKGNILERFSAQQFPDLHSELNLSSLELGDSALYFCASSGGRGTDTQYFGPGTRLTVL.

The V gene is TRBV28, the J gene TRBJ1-4; weak D call: TRBD1 (5 bases). Trimming pared 4 bases from V and 0 bases from J, leaving 12 bases between. The length of the CDR3 is 16 residues. CDR1 is MDHEN and CDR2 is SYDVKM in the germline V gene. The CDR3 DNA reads as TGTGCCAGCAGTTCTGGGGGGACTGCAACTAATGAAAAACTGTTTTTT. Protein: CASSSGGTATNEKLFF. The full variable domain, rest sourced from reference TRBV28 and TRBJ1-4, is DVKVTQSSRYLVKRTGEKVFLECVQDMDHENMFWYRQDPGLGLRLIYFSYDVKMKEKGDIPEGYSVSREKKERFSLILESASTNQTSMYLCASSSGGTATNEKLFFGSGTQLSVL.

The rearrangement links TRBV5-4 to TRBJ2-7; 8 bases agree with TRBD2. Germline-derived CDR1 and CDR2 are SGHNT and YYREEE (reference sequence). This CDR3 is 17 amino acids long. Trimming at V came to 4 bases and at J to 5 bases, leaving 17 bases not matched to a gene. This CDR3 is CASSRSIPGLVIHEQYF. The CDR3 bases are TGTGCCAGCAGCCGGTCCATCCCGGGACTAGTAATCCACGAGCAGTACTTC.

The chain combines TRBV28 with TRBJ2-5; 9 bases match TRBD2. J gave up 2 bases and V 10 bases, and 14 bases lay outside the gene matches. The CDR3 consists of 16 residues. CDR1 is MDHEN, CDR2 SYDVKM, per germline. The CDR3 protein is CAIDSWSAGGQETQYF. The DNA of the CDR3 is TGTGCCATTGACTCGTGGAGTGCGGGAGGGCAAGAGACCCAGTACTTC.